A single sample gave rise to the 3 T cell receptor beta chains below, sequenced in a study of T-cell reconstitution after alpha-beta-depleted transplantation in children. Unique molecular identifiers were used in preparing the TCRbeta library. TCRdb reanalysed the PCR reads using MiXCR and keeps one entry per CDR3 protein. The sample comprises about 370,000 distinct CDR3 sequences, 20% of which are singletons, and about 3.8% rests with the top ten. Sequencing used PBMCs from the stem cell graft donor, obtained from the stem cell graft. These receptors all come from a human donor who donated a stem cell graft to a child with acute myeloid leukemia.

This clonotype was observed a few times. The V and J genes are TRBV6-1 and TRBJ2-4; possibly TRBD1 or TRBD2 for D (5 bases each). This CDR3 has 16 residues. Germline V gene lookup returns CDR1 MNHNS and CDR2 SASEGT. V was cut by 7 bases and J by 3 bases, with 19 bases left in between. CDR3 amino acids: CASTRGQGEDKNIQYF. The CDR3 DNA reads as TGTGCCAGCACCCGAGGGCAGGGTGAGGACAAAAACATTCAGTACTTC.

The table lists this clonotype with many counts. The chain recombines TRBV6-5 with TRBJ1-1; D is perhaps TRBD1 (5 bases). V shed 3 bases and J shed 1 base, with 9 bases lying between them. This CDR3 has 14 residues. Germline-derived CDR1 and CDR2 are MNHEY and SVGAGI. This CDR3 is CASSYSQGNTEAFF. CDR3 sequence (DNA): TGTGCCAGCAGTTATTCGCAGGGGAACACTGAAGCTTTCTTT.

This clonotype appeared many times. This rearrangement joins TRBV29-1 to TRBJ2-1; D gene uncertain. The CDR3 spans 10 residues. Germline V gene lookup returns CDR1 SQVTM and CDR2 ANQGSEA. Trimming took off 4 bases at V and 6 bases at J, with 4 bases between the two ends. The CDR3 sequence is CSVGINEQFF. CDR3 DNA sequence: TGCAGCGTTGGAATCAATGAGCAGTTCTTC.